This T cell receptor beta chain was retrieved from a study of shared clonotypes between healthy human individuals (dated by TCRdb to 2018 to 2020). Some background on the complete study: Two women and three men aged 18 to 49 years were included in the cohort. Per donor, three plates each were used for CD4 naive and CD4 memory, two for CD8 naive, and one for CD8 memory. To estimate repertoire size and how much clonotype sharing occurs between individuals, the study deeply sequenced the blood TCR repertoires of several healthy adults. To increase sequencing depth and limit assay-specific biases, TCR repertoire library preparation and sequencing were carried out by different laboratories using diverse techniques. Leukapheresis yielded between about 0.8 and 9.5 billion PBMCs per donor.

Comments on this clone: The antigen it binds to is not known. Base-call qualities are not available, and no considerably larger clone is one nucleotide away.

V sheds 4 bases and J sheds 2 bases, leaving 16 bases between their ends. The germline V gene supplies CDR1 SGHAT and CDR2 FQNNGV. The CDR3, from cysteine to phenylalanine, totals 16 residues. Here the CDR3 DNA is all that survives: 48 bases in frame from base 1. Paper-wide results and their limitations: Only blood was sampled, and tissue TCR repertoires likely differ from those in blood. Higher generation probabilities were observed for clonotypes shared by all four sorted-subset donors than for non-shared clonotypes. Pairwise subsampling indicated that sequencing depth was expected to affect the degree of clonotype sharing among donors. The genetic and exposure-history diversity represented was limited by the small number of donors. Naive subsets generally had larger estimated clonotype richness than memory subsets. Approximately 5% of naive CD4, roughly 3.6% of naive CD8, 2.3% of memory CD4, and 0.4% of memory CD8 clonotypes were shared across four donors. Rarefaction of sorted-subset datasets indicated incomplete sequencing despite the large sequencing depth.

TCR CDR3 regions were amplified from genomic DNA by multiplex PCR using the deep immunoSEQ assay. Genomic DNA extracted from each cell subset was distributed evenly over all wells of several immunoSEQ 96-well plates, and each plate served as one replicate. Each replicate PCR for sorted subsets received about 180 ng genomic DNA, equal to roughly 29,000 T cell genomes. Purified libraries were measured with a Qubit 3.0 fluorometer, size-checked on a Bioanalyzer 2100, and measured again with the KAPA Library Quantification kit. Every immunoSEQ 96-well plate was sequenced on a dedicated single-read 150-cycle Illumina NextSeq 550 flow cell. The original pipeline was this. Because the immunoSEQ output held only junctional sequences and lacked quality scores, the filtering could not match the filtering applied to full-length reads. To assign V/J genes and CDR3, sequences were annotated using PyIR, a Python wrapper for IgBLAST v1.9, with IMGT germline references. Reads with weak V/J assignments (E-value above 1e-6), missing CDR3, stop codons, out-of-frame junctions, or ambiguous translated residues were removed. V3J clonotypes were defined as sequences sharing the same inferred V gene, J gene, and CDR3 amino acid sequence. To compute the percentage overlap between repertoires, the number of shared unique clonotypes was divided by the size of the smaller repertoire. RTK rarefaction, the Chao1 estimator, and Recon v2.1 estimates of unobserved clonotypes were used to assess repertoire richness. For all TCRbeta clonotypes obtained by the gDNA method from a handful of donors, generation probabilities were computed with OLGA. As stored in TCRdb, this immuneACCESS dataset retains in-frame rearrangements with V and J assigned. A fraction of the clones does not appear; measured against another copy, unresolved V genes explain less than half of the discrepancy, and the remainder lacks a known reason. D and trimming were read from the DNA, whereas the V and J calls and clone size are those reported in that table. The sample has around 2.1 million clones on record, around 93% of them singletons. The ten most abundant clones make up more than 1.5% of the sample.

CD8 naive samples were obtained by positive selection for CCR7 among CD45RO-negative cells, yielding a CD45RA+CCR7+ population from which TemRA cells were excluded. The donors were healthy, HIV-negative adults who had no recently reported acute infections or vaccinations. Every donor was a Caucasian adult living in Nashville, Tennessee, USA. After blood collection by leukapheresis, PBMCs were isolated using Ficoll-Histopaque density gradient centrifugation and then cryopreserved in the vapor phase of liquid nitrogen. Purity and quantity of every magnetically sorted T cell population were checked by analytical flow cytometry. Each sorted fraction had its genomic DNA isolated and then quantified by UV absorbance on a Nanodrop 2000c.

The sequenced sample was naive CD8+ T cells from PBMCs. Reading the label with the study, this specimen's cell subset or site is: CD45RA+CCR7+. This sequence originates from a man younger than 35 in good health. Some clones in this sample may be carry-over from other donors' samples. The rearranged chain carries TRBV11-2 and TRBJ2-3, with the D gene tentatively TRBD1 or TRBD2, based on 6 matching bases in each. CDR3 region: CASSSSRGTSTDTQYF. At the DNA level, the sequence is TGTGCCAGCAGCTCAAGTCGGGGGACATCCACAGATACGCAGTATTTT.